What follows are 18 T cell receptor beta chains derived from one specimen sequenced in a study of blood T cell repertoires in COVID-19. The protocol was immunoSEQ multiplex PCR, while the TCRdb copy is restricted to in-frame clones and leaves out a portion. There are 340,000 or so clones in the sample; more than 75% occur only once, and 1% lies in the top ten. The sequenced sample consisted of peripheral blood. Receptors originate from a middle-aged man with active or convalescent COVID-19.

The genes are TRBV28 and TRBJ1-1; 7 bases match TRBD1. CDR1 and CDR2 (germline): MDHEN, SYDVKM. CDR3 size: 16 residues. V was clipped by 5 bases and J by 0 bases; unmatched bases: 9. The DNA of the CDR3 is TGTGCCAGCAGTCTGACAGGGCCGTTCATGAACACTGAAGCTTTCTTT. Amino acid sequence: CASSLTGPFMNTEAFF.

The chain combines TRBV2 with TRBJ2-3; 12 bases match TRBD2. With 6 bases clipped from V and 0 bases from J, the junction kept 7 bases outside the gene matches. The CDR3 consists of 17 residues. CDR1 is SNHLY and CDR2 is FYNNEI in the germline V gene. CDR3 sequence reads: CASRKRLAGVSTDTQYF. The CDR3 DNA follows: TGTGCCAGCAGGAAGAGACTAGCGGGGGTTAGCACAGATACGCAGTATTTT.

The chain employs TRBV18 and TRBJ2-2; 9 nucleotides match TRBD1. Per the germline V gene, CDR1 is KGHSH and CDR2 is LQKENI. Trimming cost V 3 bases and J 5 bases; bases outside gene matches: 7. The CDR3 is 16 residues long. CDR3: CASSPPDRGPTGELFF. The CDR3 DNA reads TGTGCCAGCTCACCGCCGGACAGGGGCCCGACCGGGGAGCTGTTTTTT.

This clone has just one count. The CDR3 loop reads CASAPGQEGLYGYTF. The CDR3 DNA reads as TGTGCCAGTGCACCGGGACAGGAGGGGTTATATGGCTACACCTTC. The genes are TRBV19 and TRBJ1-2; 8 nucleotides agree with TRBD1. V trimming: 8 bases; J trimming: 5 bases; junction bases outside the gene matches: 13. Germline V gene sequence: CDR1 LNHDA, CDR2 SQIVND (reference sequence). The CDR3 loop spans 15 amino acids.

The genes are TRBV6-5 and TRBJ1-5; unclear D gene. The CDR3 length is 13 residues. V was trimmed by 0 bases and J by 9 bases, leaving 9 bases between them. The germline V gene encodes CDR1 MNHEY and CDR2 SVGAGI. The CDR3 DNA is TGTGCCAGCAGTTACTCGAAGGAGAGGCCCCAGCATTTT. Protein product: CASSYSKERPQHF.

In regard to this clone: The junction does not match germline at one end; this may be a read error. The gene calls are TRBV2 and TRBJ1-6; D possibly corresponds to TRBD1 (6 bases). The CDR3 runs to 11 residues. In germline, CDR1 is SNHLY, CDR2 FYNNEI. CDR3 amino acids: CASSELGAHYF. CDR3 nucleotides: TGTGCCAGCAGTGAATTGGGGGCCCACTACTTT. Full variable domain (outside the CDR3, taken from reference TRBV2 and TRBJ1-6): EPEVTQTPSHQVTQMGQEVILRCVPISNHLYFYWYRQILGQKVEFLVSFYNNEISEKSEIFDDQFSVERPDGSNFTLKIRSTKLEDSAMYFCASSELGAHYFGNGTRLTVT.

This clone was recorded only once. Other DNA sequences in the sample encode the same CDR3. In nucleotides, the CDR3 is TGTGCCAGCTCCCCGTTAGACAGGAACTATGGCTACACCTTC. Translating gives CASSPLDRNYGYTF. This rearrangement joins TRBV18 to TRBJ1-2; possible D gene TRBD1, 6 bases. CDR3 length: 14 residues. Trimming removed 6 bases from V and 2 bases from J, with 13 bases in between. The germline V gene has CDR1 KGHSH and CDR2 LQKENI. Together with reference TRBV18 and TRBJ1-2, the CDR3 gives the full variable domain: NAGVMQNPRHLVRRRGQEARLRCSPMKGHSHVYWYRQLPEEGLKFMVYLQKENIIDESGMPKERFSAEFPKEGPSILRIQQVVRGDSAAYFCASSPLDRNYGYTFGSGTRLTVV.

The genes are TRBV5-8 and TRBJ1-5, with D unresolved. V lost 4 bases and J 2 bases, leaving 13 bases between the germline ends. This CDR3 contains 15 residues. Germline CDR1 reads SGHTS; CDR2 reads YDEGEE. CDR3 nucleotides: TGTGCCAGCAGCGCCGACGAGAGGGGCAATCAGCCCCAGCATTTT. It codes for CASSADERGNQPQHF.

The chain carries TRBV19 and TRBJ1-1; weak D call: TRBD1 (5 bases). This CDR3 comprises 15 residues. CDR1 is LNHDA, CDR2 SQIVND, per germline (reference sequence). V gave up 3 bases and J gave up 4 bases, with 15 bases separating them. CDR3 sequence (DNA): TGTGCCAGTAGTATCTTTCCGGGGACTGCCACTGAAGCTTTCTTT. Protein sequence: CASSIFPGTATEAFF.

V usage is TRBV7-2 and J usage is TRBJ2-3; 8 nucleotides agree with TRBD2. Per germline, CDR1 SGHTA and CDR2 FQGNSA. The CDR3 is 14 residues long. V gave up 8 bases and J gave up 5 bases; unmatched junction bases: 9. CDR3 DNA sequence: TGTGCCAGCTACCGGGGGGGGTCAGAAGATACGCAGTATTTT. This gives the protein CASYRGGSEDTQYF.

The chain recombines TRBV15 with TRBJ1-5; D gene ambiguous. The CDR3 spans 13 residues. Germline CDR1 reads LNHNV; CDR2 reads YYDKDF (reference sequence). Trimming removed 0 bases from V and 7 bases from J, with 7 bases in between. The CDR3 DNA follows: TGTGCCACCAGCAGAGATTGGCACCAGCCCCAGCATTTT. Translated, it gives CATSRDWHQPQHF.

V usage is TRBV2 and J usage is TRBJ1-6; D gene unclear. CDR1 and CDR2 (germline): SNHLY, FYNNEI. The CDR3 covers 13 residues. Trimming shortened V by 7 bases and J by 5 bases, and 9 bases separated the two germline ends. Here the CDR3 reads CASNGLDNSPLHF. CDR3 sequence (DNA): TGTGCCAGCAACGGACTGGATAATTCACCCCTCCACTTT.

The rearrangement uses TRBV6-2 or TRBV6-3 and TRBJ2-5, with D uncertain. The CDR3 contains 12 residues. From germline, CDR1 is MNHEY and CDR2 SVGEGT. V was trimmed by 5 bases and J by 0 bases, leaving 4 bases between them. CDR3 residues: CASSPYQETQYF. Written as DNA, the CDR3 is TGTGCCAGCAGTCCGTACCAAGAGACCCAGTACTTC.

The gene calls are TRBV3-1 (or the pseudogene TRBV3-2) and TRBJ2-3; D might be TRBD2 (6 bases). V gave up 6 bases and J gave up 9 bases, with 13 bases separating them. Germline values: CDR1 LGHDT, CDR2 YNNKEL (reference sequence). CDR3 size: 12 residues. CDR3 nucleotides: TGTGCCAGCAGTACCGGGGGTCGGACGCAGTATTTT. Its protein is CASSTGGRTQYF.

Note on this clone: This could be a read error, since a much larger clone is one nucleotide away. This sequence joins TRBV4-2 and TRBJ1-3; D unclear. The CDR3 length is 19 residues. V was pared by 4 bases and J by 0 bases, with 22 bases between. Germline V gives CDR1 LGHNA, CDR2 YNFKEQ. The CDR3 region is CASSLGSGRRAYSGNTIYF. CDR3 DNA: TGTGCCAGCAGCCTTGGGAGCGGGAGGAGGGCCTACTCTGGAAACACCATATATTTT.

A few counts support this clone. This chain uses TRBV6-1 with TRBJ1-6, with D possibly being TRBD1 (5 bases). The CDR3 consists of 15 residues. The germline CDR1 and CDR2 sequences are MNHNS and SASEGT. V was shortened by 0 bases and J by 4 bases, with 7 bases between the two germline ends. The CDR3 protein is CASSEAGGYNSPLHF. For the CDR3, the DNA is TGTGCCAGCAGTGAAGCGGGGGGGTATAATTCACCCCTCCACTTT.

This chain connects TRBV15 to TRBJ1-2; 9 bases fit TRBD1. The CDR3 runs 17 residues. Germline values: CDR1 LNHNV, CDR2 YYDKDF (reference sequence). The ends lost 0 bases at V and 3 bases at J; junction bases unmatched: 8. In DNA form, the CDR3 reads TGTGCCACCAGCAGAGATGCAACAGGGGGCCTGGACTATGGCTACACCTTC. Residues: CATSRDATGGLDYGYTF.

The J gene is TRBJ1-6, the V gene TRBV9; D unresolved. Trimming took 3 bases from V and 2 from J, leaving 9 bases between them. The CDR3 covers 15 residues. Per germline, CDR1 SGDLS and CDR2 YYNGEE. DNA of the CDR3: TGTGCCAGCAGCGCCGGGGATACCTATAATTCACCCCTCCACTTT. Translated, it gives CASSAGDTYNSPLHF.